The next 6 T cell receptor beta chains were all read from a single sample in a study of breast tumors, draining lymph nodes, adjacent tissues (dated by TCRdb to 2016 to 2017). Libraries were prepared through multiplex PCR. The sequencing machine was an Illumina HiSeq 2000. TCRdb passed the public sequencing reads through fastp at Q25 and MiXCR, retaining productive beta sequences. Here each entry gathers all rows of one CDR3 protein and keeps the most common genes and DNA. Here the sample has about 53,000 distinct CDR3 sequences; 42% occur a single time. The top ten hold 10% to 13% of the sample. The specimen sequenced was breast tumor tissue. All receptors come from a female donor with breast cancer. Some clones in this sample may be carry-over from other donors' samples.

J is TRBJ1-4 and V is TRBV7-2, with 8 bases lining up with TRBD1. V shed 5 bases, J shed 5 bases, and the junction held 7 bases outside the gene matches. CDR3 length: 15 residues. Germline lookup yields CDR1 SGHTA and CDR2 FQGNSA. CDR3 sequence reads: CASSPGQGGNEKLFF. In DNA, the CDR3 is TGTGCCAGCAGCCCCGGACAGGGCGGAAATGAAAAACTGTTTTTT.

This clonotype was counted many times. This rearrangement joins TRBV9 to TRBJ2-7, with D possibly TRBD2 on 6 matching bases. CDR3 length equals 15 residues. With 4 bases removed from V and 0 bases from J, the gap between germline ends came to 14 bases. Germline loops: CDR1 SGDLS, CDR2 YYNGEE. The CDR3 reads CASSPDSGSSYEQYF. For the CDR3, the DNA is TGTGCCAGCAGCCCCGATAGCGGAAGCTCCTACGAGCAGTACTTC.

In this sample, this clonotype turned up many times. The chain is built from TRBV11-2 and TRBJ2-7; D is unresolved. CDR3 size: 13 residues. V lost 2 bases, J lost 6 bases, and 11 bases lay in between. The germline gives CDR1 SGHAT, CDR2 FQNNGV. The CDR3 DNA sequence: TGTGCCAGCAGCTTATCTCTGGTCTCCGAGCAGTACTTC. It encodes CASSLSLVSEQYF.

The CDR3 sequence is CASSSKNEQYF. CDR3 coding DNA: TGTGCCAGCAGTTCGAAAAATGAGCAGTATTTT. The rearrangement uses TRBV25-1 and TRBJ2-3, with D unresolved. V was trimmed by 5 bases and J by 11 bases, leaving 11 bases between them. Germline-derived CDR1 and CDR2 are MGHDK and SYGVNS. CDR3 length: 11 residues. Complete variable domain (other parts from reference TRBV25-1 and TRBJ2-3): EADIYQTPRYLVIGTGKKITLECSQTMGHDKMYWYQQDPGMELHLIHYSYGVNSTEKGDLSSESTVSRIRTEHFPLTLESARPSHTSQYLCASSSKNEQYFGPGTRLTVL.

The chain joins TRBV20-1 to TRBJ1-2; a possible D gene is TRBD1 (5 bases). Germline CDR1 is DFQATT and CDR2 is SNEGSKA (reference sequence). Deletions cut 3 bases from V and 8 bases from J, with 10 bases between. The CDR3 runs 11 residues. DNA of the CDR3: TGCAGTGCTAGCAGGGACGAGGGCTACACCTTC. It yields the protein CSASRDEGYTF.

This clonotype was observed many times. V and J are TRBV30 and TRBJ1-2, with TRBD1 matching 9 bases. The V and J ends lost 2 bases and 13 bases, in that order; junction bases with no gene match: 8. The CDR3 has 12 amino acids. Germline loops: CDR1 GTSNPN, CDR2 SVGIG (reference sequence). CDR3 loop: CAWSRTGEVRTF. CDR3 in DNA: TGTGCCTGGAGTAGGACAGGGGAAGTACGCACCTTC.